This is a list of T cell receptor beta chains from one sample in a study of blood T cell repertoires in COVID-19. Here immunoSEQ multiplex PCR was the method, and the copy in TCRdb shows in-frame clones only, minus some. The sample comprises under 350,000 clones, approximately 90% of which are singletons, and approximately 4.6% rests with the top ten. Sequencing used peripheral blood. Every receptor here comes from a man in his forties with acute or convalescent COVID-19. The CDR3 runs from the conserved cysteine through the conserved F or W. D genes are given only for firm matches. Size is omitted from some rows. Given values are once, few, many or a class for expanded clones.

clone_size,v_call,j_call,d_call,cdr3_nt,cdr3_aa
-,TRBV11-1,TRBJ2-5,TRBD1,TGTGCCAGCAGCTCCAGGACAGGTCAAGAGACCCAGTACTTC,CASSSRTGQETQYF
-,TRBV9,TRBJ1-1,TRBD1,TGTGCCAGCAGCGGCGAGGGACAGGGACACACTGAAGCTTTCTTT,CASSGEGQGHTEAFF
-,TRBV18,TRBJ1-1,-,TGTGCCAGCTCACCCAACCAGGGAGGCACTGAAGCTTTCTTT,CASSPNQGGTEAFF
-,TRBV15,TRBJ1-2,TRBD1,TGTGCCACCAGCAGATTTCGACAGGGGGAAGATGGCTACACCTTC,CATSRFRQGEDGYTF
-,TRBV18,TRBJ1-1,TRBD1,TGTGCCAGCTCACCCGGGACAGGGAATGCTGAAGCTTTCTTT,CASSPGTGNAEAFF
-,TRBV10-3,TRBJ1-2,TRBD1,TGTGCCATCAGTGAGTCAGGGCAGGGGGCGCGAGGCTACACCTTC,CAISESGQGARGYTF
-,TRBV5-1,TRBJ1-4,-,TGCGCCAGCAGCTTAAGACAGCCTGCAACTAATGAAAAACTGTTTTTT,CASSLRQPATNEKLFF
-,TRBV6-5,TRBJ1-1,TRBD1,TGTGCCAGCAGTTACTCGCAGGGGGCCGTGGGGACTGAAGCTTTCTTT,CASSYSQGAVGTEAFF
-,TRBV5-6,TRBJ1-2,-,TGTGCCAGCAGCTTGGTGGGGGCGGTTACCTATGGCTACACCTTC,CASSLVGAVTYGYTF
-,TRBV7-2,TRBJ1-1,-,TGTGCCAGCAGCTTCCCACCTTTGGGGGGGAACACTGAAGCTTTCTTT,CASSFPPLGGNTEAFF
-,TRBV3-1/TRBV3-2,TRBJ2-1,TRBD2,TGTGCCAGCAGCCAACTAGCGGGGGGGTCCCTAGAGCAGTTCTTC,CASSQLAGGSLEQFF
-,TRBV11-2,TRBJ2-1,-,TGTGCCAGCAGCTTAGGTGCTAGCGCAGATGAGCAGTTCTTC,CASSLGASADEQFF
-,TRBV19,TRBJ1-2,-,TGTGCCAGTAGTATAGGTAGTAATACAGACTATGGCTACACCTTC,CASSIGSNTDYGYTF
-,TRBV19,TRBJ1-6,-,TGTGCCAGTAGTATTGGCGGTTCACCCCTCCACTTT,CASSIGGSPLHF
-,TRBV5-1,TRBJ1-2,-,TGCGCCAGCAGCGTCGGCCCTACAGGGCTCTATGGCTACACCTTC,CASSVGPTGLYGYTF
-,TRBV5-4,TRBJ2-7,TRBD1,TGTGCCAGCAGCTTAGGGGGCGGGCGCTCCTACGAGCAGTACTTC,CASSLGGGRSYEQYF
-,TRBV11-3,TRBJ1-1,TRBD1,TGTGCCAGCAGCAGACAGGGGTCCAACACTGAAGCTTTCTTT,CASSRQGSNTEAFF
few,TRBV5-5,TRBJ2-2,-,TGTGCCAGCAGCTTGTGGCAGTCCACCGGGGAGCTGTTTTTT,CASSLWQSTGELFF
-,TRBV3-1/TRBV3-2,TRBJ2-3,-,TGTGCCAGCAGCTCGGGGGGCCAATCCACAGATACGCAGTATTTT,CASSSGGQSTDTQYF
-,TRBV20-1,TRBJ2-3,TRBD2,TGCAGTGCAAGTCTAGCGGGGAGCACAGATACGCAGTATTTT,CSASLAGSTDTQYF
-,TRBV7-2,TRBJ1-5,-,TGTGCCAGCAGCTCCTTTCAGGGAAGATGGAGCAATCAGCCCCAGCATTTT,CASSSFQGRWSNQPQHF
-,TRBV5-1,TRBJ2-6,-,TGCGCCAGCCGGGTGGGCTCTGGGGCCAACGTCCTGACTTTC,CASRVGSGANVLTF
-,TRBV12-5,TRBJ2-3,TRBD2,TGTGCTACGGGGGGGCCTCGCACAGATACGCAGTATTTT,CATGGPRTDTQYF
-,TRBV5-1,TRBJ1-5,TRBD1,TGCGCCAGCAGTCCAGGGGGCAGCAATCAGCCCCAGCATTTT,CASSPGGSNQPQHF
-,TRBV5-5,TRBJ1-5,TRBD1,TGTGCCAGCAGCCTTGAGACAGGGGGGTACTATAGCAATCAGCCCCAGCATTTT,CASSLETGGYYSNQPQHF
once,TRBV21-1,TRBJ2-5,-,TGTGCCAGCACCCTTCCGGACACTCATCAAGAGACCCAGTACTTC,CASTLPDTHQETQYF
-,TRBV27,TRBJ2-1,-,TGTGCCAGCAGTTTATCAGGGAGCTCCTACAATGAGCAGTTCTTC,CASSLSGSSYNEQFF
-,TRBV6-1,TRBJ1-2,-,TGTGCCAGCAGTGAAGCGCGGGCACTCTATGGCTACACCTTC,CASSEARALYGYTF
-,TRBV19,TRBJ1-4,TRBD1,TGTGCCACCGGGGACAGGGTTGAAAAACTGTTTTTT,CATGDRVEKLFF
-,TRBV2,TRBJ2-1,TRBD1,TGTGCCAGCATCCTAGGACAGGGGTTAGTTGAGCAGTTCTTC,CASILGQGLVEQFF
-,TRBV3-1/TRBV3-2,TRBJ2-2,-,TGTGCCAGCAGCCGCGCAGGGACCGGGGAGCTGTTTTTT,CASSRAGTGELFF
-,TRBV6-1,TRBJ2-5,-,TGTGCCAGCAGTGACCCAGACAGGGAGACCCAGTACTTC,CASSDPDRETQYF
-,TRBV7-2,TRBJ1-3,TRBD1,TGTGCCAGCAGCTTTCAGGGGGCCACTGGAAACACCATATATTTT,CASSFQGATGNTIYF
-,TRBV19,TRBJ1-4,-,TGTGCCAGTAAATCGGGGGGCGCCAATGAAAAACTGTTTTTT,CASKSGGANEKLFF
-,TRBV5-4,TRBJ2-7,-,TGTGCCAGCAGCTTACAGGGCTACGAGCAGTACTTC,CASSLQGYEQYF
-,TRBV5-4,TRBJ2-7,TRBD2,TGTGCCAGCACGCGAATGGGGCGGGGGTCCTACGAGCAGTACTTC,CASTRMGRGSYEQYF
-,TRBV12-5,TRBJ1-1,TRBD1,TGTGCTAGTGGAAAAACTCGGACAGGGGCGAACACTGAAGCTTTCTTT,CASGKTRTGANTEAFF
-,TRBV7-2,TRBJ1-3,-,TGTGCCAGCAGCTTGCAGGGGGGAAACACCATATATTTT,CASSLQGGNTIYF
-,TRBV25-1,TRBJ1-4,TRBD1,TGTGCCAGCAGGGACAGGGTGGCGGCTGAAAAACTGTTTTTT,CASRDRVAAEKLFF
-,TRBV9,TRBJ1-3,-,TGTGCCAGCAGCCTTGGACTGATCTCCTCTGGAAACACCATATATTTT,CASSLGLISSGNTIYF
few,TRBV2,TRBJ1-1,TRBD1,TGTGCCGGCAAACGACAGGGGAGTGGAACTGAAGCTTTCTTT,CAGKRQGSGTEAFF
-,TRBV2,TRBJ1-2,-,TGTGCCAGCAGTGAAGAGGGGAACTATGGCTACACCTTC,CASSEEGNYGYTF
-,TRBV7-9,TRBJ2-4,TRBD1,TGTGCCAGCAGAGCTCTGACAGGGATCATTCAGTACTTC,CASRALTGIIQYF
-,TRBV19,TRBJ1-1,TRBD1,TGTGCCAGTAGATACACAGGGGGCGCAAGCGGCACTGAAGCTTTCTTT,CASRYTGGASGTEAFF
-,TRBV5-1,TRBJ2-5,-,TGCGCCAGTCTAACTGGGCCCGGTGGGGAGACCCAGTACTTC,CASLTGPGGETQYF
-,TRBV11-3,TRBJ2-2,-,TGTGCCAGCGGTCGACAGGACACCGGGGAGCTGTTTTTT,CASGRQDTGELFF
many,TRBV6-5,TRBJ1-1,TRBD1,TGTGCCAGCAAGACAGGGAACCCTGTCGCGGCTTTCTTT,CASKTGNPVAAFF
-,TRBV6-5,TRBJ2-7,TRBD1,TGTGCCAGCACTCCTACCGGGACAGGGGGCTACGAGCAGTACTTC,CASTPTGTGGYEQYF
-,TRBV2,TRBJ2-2,-,TGTGCCAGCAGGATTGACAGGACTCCGAACACCGGGGAGCTGTTTTTT,CASRIDRTPNTGELFF
once,TRBV7-2,TRBJ2-3,-,TGTGCCAGCAGCCCCGGCGGGGAAGATACGCAGTATTTT,CASSPGGEDTQYF
-,TRBV5-4,TRBJ1-4,-,TGTGCCAGCAGCTTGGGGGCGGGGATGAGTGAAAAACTGTTTTTT,CASSLGAGMSEKLFF
once,TRBV19,TRBJ2-3,TRBD1,TGTGCCAGTACTTCGACAGGGGACGGCACAGATACGCAGTATTTT,CASTSTGDGTDTQYF
-,TRBV6-6,TRBJ1-1,-,TGTGCCAGCAGTTACTCTGGGCAGGAAGCTTTCTTT,CASSYSGQEAFF
-,TRBV5-1,TRBJ1-2,TRBD1,TGCGCCAGCCATCCGGGACAGGGATCCCGGGGCTACACCTTC,CASHPGQGSRGYTF
-,TRBV12-5,TRBJ1-5,-,TGTGCTAGTGGTTTGGGCCTTTTCGGGAGCAATCAGCCCCAGCATTTT,CASGLGLFGSNQPQHF